The rows below give T cell receptor beta chains drawn from one sample of a study of T cell responses to AZD1222 COVID-19 vaccine. Profiled with immunoSEQ multiplex PCR; TCRdb holds only in-frame clones, not every one. The repertoire consists of around 120,000 clones, with approximately 86% occurring once and the leading ten covering approximately 15%. The specimen was peripheral blood, collected 28 days after the second AZD1222 dose. The receptors were sampled from an adult who received the AZD1222 COVID-19 vaccine. CDR3s leave out the opening cysteine and the closing phenylalanine or tryptophan. The order of the fields is J gene, V gene, clone size, CDR3 protein. Size tells how often a clone was seen (once, few, many) or the class of an expanded clone, and some rows leave it out.

>TRBJ2-7|TRBV7-9|NA
ASSYASRRTYEQY
>TRBJ2-7|TRBV5-6|NA
ASSRGFEQY
>TRBJ1-1|TRBV24-1|NA
ATSTGVLGEAF
>TRBJ2-2|TRBV5-4|NA
ASSLAGMGPGELF
>TRBJ1-6|TRBV6-1|NA
ASSERTSSSYNSPLH
>TRBJ1-1|TRBV5-4|once
ASSLSGTVNTEAF
>TRBJ1-5|TRBV6-2/TRBV6-3|NA
ASSYPNRGSQPQH
>TRBJ1-1|TRBV9|NA
ASSVASQTGTF
>TRBJ2-2|TRBV12-2|NA
ASRSRTGGKGRANTGELF
>TRBJ1-4|TRBV7-6|NA
ASSQISRNTNEKLF
>TRBJ1-1|TRBV6-5|few
ASRPRQVLTEAF
>TRBJ1-6|TRBV5-4|NA
ASSLEGNSPLH
>TRBJ1-2|TRBV6-2/TRBV6-3|NA
ASSPQESYYGYT
>TRBJ1-2|TRBV11-1|NA
ASSFGVGNYGYT
>TRBJ2-7|TRBV29-1|NA
SVSSGATPYEQY
>TRBJ2-7|TRBV5-1|NA
ASSPRGQGPYEQY